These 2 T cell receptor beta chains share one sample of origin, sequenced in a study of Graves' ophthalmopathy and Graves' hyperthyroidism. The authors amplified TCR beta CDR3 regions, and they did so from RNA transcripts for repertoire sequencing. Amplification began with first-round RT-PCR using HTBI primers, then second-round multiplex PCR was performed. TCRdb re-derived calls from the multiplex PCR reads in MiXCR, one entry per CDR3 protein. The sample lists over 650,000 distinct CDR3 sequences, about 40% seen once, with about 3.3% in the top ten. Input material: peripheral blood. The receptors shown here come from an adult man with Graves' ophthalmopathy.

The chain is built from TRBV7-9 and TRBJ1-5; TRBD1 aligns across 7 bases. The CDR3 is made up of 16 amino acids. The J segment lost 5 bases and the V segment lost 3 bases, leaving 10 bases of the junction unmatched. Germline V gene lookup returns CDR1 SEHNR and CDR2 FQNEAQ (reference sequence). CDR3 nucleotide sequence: TGTGCCAGCAGCTTCCGAGTGGGGGACAGAGATCAGCCCCAGCATTTT. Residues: CASSFRVGDRDQPQHF. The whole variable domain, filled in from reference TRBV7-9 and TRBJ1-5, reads DTGVSQNPRHKITKRGQNVTFRCDPISEHNRLYWYRQTLGQGPEFLTYFQNEAQLEKSRLLSDRFSAERPKGSFSTLEIQRTEQGDSAMYLCASSFRVGDRDQPQHFGDGTRLSIL.

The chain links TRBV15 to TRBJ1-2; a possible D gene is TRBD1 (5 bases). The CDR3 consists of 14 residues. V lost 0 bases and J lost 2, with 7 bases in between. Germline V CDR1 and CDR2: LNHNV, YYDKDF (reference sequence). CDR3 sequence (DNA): TGTGCCACCAGCAGAGATGCAGGGAACTATGGCTACACCTTC. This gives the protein CATSRDAGNYGYTF.